This T cell receptor beta chain was observed in a study of T cells in narcolepsy. Whole-study context: Donors had narcolepsy type 1 or type 2, or were healthy controls. Whole-study findings and limits: In some patient and control memory CD4+ samples, autoreactive clones were absent. Autoreactive clonotypes reportedly recurred in blood of same and different patients, not controls. Autoreactive HCRT-specific and TRIB2-specific clonotypes were marked in same-patient CSF-versus-blood CD4+ comparisons.

Assay: immunoSEQ multiplex PCR; the TCRdb copy retains only in-frame clones and omits some. This sample has fewer than 15,000 clones, with about 88% found just once. A note on this clone: What it binds is unknown.

The origin of this receptor is a human donor with narcolepsy. Specimen: CD45RA- memory CD4+ T cells from PBMCs.

CDR3 coding DNA: TGTGCCAGCAAGAGAAGCATGAACACTGAAGCTTTCTTT. It is translated as CASKRSMNTEAFF. The V gene is TRBV27, the J gene TRBJ1-1; no clear D. The germline V gene encodes CDR1 MNHEY and CDR2 SMNVEV (reference sequence). V lost 7 bases, J lost 0 bases, and 9 bases lay in between. The CDR3 length is 13 residues.